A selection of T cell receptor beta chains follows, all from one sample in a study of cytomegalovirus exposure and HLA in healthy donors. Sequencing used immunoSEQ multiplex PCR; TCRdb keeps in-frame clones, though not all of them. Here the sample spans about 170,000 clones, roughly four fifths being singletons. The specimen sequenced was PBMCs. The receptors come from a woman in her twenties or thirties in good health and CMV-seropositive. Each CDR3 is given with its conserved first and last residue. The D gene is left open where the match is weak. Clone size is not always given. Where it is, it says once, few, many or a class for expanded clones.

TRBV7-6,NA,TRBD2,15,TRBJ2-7,TGTGCCAGCAGCTTAGCCGGGGGGGCCACCTACGAGCAGTACTTC,CASSLAGGATYEQYF
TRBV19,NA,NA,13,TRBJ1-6,TGTGCCAGTAATATTGGCGGAGGATCACCCCTCCACTTT,CASNIGGGSPLHF
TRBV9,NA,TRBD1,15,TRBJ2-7,TGTGCCAGCAGCCTGACGGGACAGGGGTCGGGAGAGCAGTACTTC,CASSLTGQGSGEQYF
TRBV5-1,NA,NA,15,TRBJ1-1,TGCGCCAGCAGCTTGGCCACGGGAATAACCGCTGAAGCTTTCTTT,CASSLATGITAEAFF
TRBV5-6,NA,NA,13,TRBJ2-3,TGTGCCAGCAGCTTGTCAAGCACAGATACGCAGTATTTT,CASSLSSTDTQYF
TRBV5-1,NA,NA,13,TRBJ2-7,TGCGCCAGCAGCTTGTCTCCAGTCTACGAGCAGTACTTC,CASSLSPVYEQYF
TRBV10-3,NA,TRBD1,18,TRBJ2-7,TGTGCCATCAGTGAGTCTAAAAAGGGACAGGGCAGGGGGTACGAGCAGTACTTC,CAISESKKGQGRGYEQYF
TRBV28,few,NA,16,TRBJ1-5,TGTGCCAGCAGTTCCCTTCGATCGGGGGTCAATCAGCCCCAGCATTTT,CASSSLRSGVNQPQHF
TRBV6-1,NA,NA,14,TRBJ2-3,TGTGCCAGCAGCTATCTAGCTGGTGCGGATACGCAGTATTTT,CASSYLAGADTQYF
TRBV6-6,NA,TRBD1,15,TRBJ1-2,TGTGCCAGCCGTCCAGGGGGCACCTTGCACTATGGCTACACCTTC,CASRPGGTLHYGYTF
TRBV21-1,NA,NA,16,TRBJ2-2,TGTGCCAGCAGCAATCCAGGGACTACCTACACCGGGGAGCTGTTTTTT,CASSNPGTTYTGELFF
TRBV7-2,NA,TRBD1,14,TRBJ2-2,TGTGCCAGCAGCTGGCGAAAGGGGACAGGGCCTATTACTTTT,CASSWRKGTGPITF
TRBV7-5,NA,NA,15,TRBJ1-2,TGTGCCAGAAGCCCTTGTGACAGGGGAAGGTATGGCTACACCTTC,CARSPCDRGRYGYTF
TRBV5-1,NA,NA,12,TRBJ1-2,TGCGCCAGCAGCTTGAACAGGGACGGCTACACCTTC,CASSLNRDGYTF
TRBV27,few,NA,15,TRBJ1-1,TGTGCCAGCATTCTATCCGGGGGAGCGAACACTGAAGCTTTCTTT,CASILSGGANTEAFF
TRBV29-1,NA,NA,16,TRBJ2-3,TGCAGCGTTGAAGGGGTGGGGCCAGGGTACACAGATACGCAGTATTTT,CSVEGVGPGYTDTQYF
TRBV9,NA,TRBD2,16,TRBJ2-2,TGTGCCAGCAGCGTAGGAGCTAGCGGGAGCACCGGGGAGCTGTTTTTT,CASSVGASGSTGELFF
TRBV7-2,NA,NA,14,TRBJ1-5,TGTGCCAGCAGCTTAGCCTTATCCAATCAGCCCCAGCATTTT,CASSLALSNQPQHF
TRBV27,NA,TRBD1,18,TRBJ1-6,TGTGCCAGCAGTTTAAAACCCCCTGGACAGGGTGGGAATTCACCCCTCCACTTT,CASSLKPPGQGGNSPLHF
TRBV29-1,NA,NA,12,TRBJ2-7,TGCAGCGTTGGAGACGGGACCTACGAGCAGTACTTC,CSVGDGTYEQYF
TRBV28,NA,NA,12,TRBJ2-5,TGTGCCAGTCTGGGGAGTCGAGAGACCCAGTACTTC,CASLGSRETQYF
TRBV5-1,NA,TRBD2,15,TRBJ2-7,TGCGCCAGCAGCGAGCAACCCGGGACTAGCGAGGGGCAGTACTTC,CASSEQPGTSEGQYF
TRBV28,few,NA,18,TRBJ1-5,TGTGCCAGCAGAAAGACAGGACTGCTAACTTATAGCAATCAGCCCCAGCATTTT,CASRKTGLLTYSNQPQHF
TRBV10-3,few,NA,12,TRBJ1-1,TGTGCCATCAGTTCAAGCGGCACTGAAGCTTTCTTT,CAISSSGTEAFF
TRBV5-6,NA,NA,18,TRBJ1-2,TGTGCCAGCAGCTTGGTTGGCTCCCGGGAGACTACTAACTATGGCTACACCTTC,CASSLVGSRETTNYGYTF
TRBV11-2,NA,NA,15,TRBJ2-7,TGTGCCAGCAGCTTAGGCCGGTTTACGAGGTACGAGCAGTACTTC,CASSLGRFTRYEQYF
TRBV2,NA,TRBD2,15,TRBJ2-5,TGTGCCAGCAGCGAACTAGCGGGGAACGGGGAGACCCAGTACTTC,CASSELAGNGETQYF
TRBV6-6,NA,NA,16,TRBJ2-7,TGTGCCAGCAGTGCCACTGGGGGAGGGGGATCCTACGAGCAGTACTTC,CASSATGGGGSYEQYF
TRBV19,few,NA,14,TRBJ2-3,TGTGCCAGCGGAGGGGACGAGGGACGTAATACGCAGTATTTT,CASGGDEGRNTQYF
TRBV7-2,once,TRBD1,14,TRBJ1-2,TGTGCCAGCAGCTTCGACAGGGGGGACTATGGCTACACCTTC,CASSFDRGDYGYTF
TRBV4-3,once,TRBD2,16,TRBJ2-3,TGCGCCAGCAGCCAACGGACTAGCGGTTTCACAGATACGCAGTATTTT,CASSQRTSGFTDTQYF
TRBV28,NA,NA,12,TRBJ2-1,TGTGCCAGTCTAGGAGGATACAATGAGCAGTTCTTC,CASLGGYNEQFF
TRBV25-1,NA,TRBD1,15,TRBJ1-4,TGTGCCAGCAGTCCCGGGACAGGGGGTAATGAAAAACTGTTTTTT,CASSPGTGGNEKLFF
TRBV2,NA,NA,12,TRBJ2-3,TGTGCCAGCAACAGGTACACAGATACGCAGTATTTT,CASNRYTDTQYF
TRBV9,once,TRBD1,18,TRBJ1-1,TGTGCCAGCAGCGTAGGTATGACAGGGGGTCATGGGGACACTGAAGCTTTCTTT,CASSVGMTGGHGDTEAFF
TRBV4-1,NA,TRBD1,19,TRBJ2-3,TGCGCCAGCAGCCAAGGGGTGGTGGGGACAGGGGTGAGCACAGATACGCAGTATTTT,CASSQGVVGTGVSTDTQYF
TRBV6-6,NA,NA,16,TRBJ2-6,TGTGCCAGCATTCCTCCAGGTTCGGCTGGGGCCAACGTCCTGACTTTC,CASIPPGSAGANVLTF
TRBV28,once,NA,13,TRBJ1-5,TGTGCCAGCAGTTTATTACAGGGTCAGCCCCAGCATTTT,CASSLLQGQPQHF
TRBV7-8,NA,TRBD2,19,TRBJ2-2,TGTGCCAGCAGCTTACGGGGGGTCCGGGGCCCCTTTAACACCGGGGAGCTGTTTTTT,CASSLRGVRGPFNTGELFF
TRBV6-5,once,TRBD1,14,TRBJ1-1,TGTGCCAGCAGTAAGACAGGGCTGGGCACTGAAGCTTTCTTT,CASSKTGLGTEAFF
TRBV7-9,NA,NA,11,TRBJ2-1,TGTTCCAGCAGCTTCAGTGAAGAGCAGTTCTTC,CSSSFSEEQFF
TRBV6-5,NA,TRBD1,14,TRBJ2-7,TGTGCCAGCAGTTACCCGGACAGGGCCTACGAGCAGTACTTC,CASSYPDRAYEQYF
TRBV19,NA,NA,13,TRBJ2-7,TGTGCCAGTAGTATATCCGGGAACTACGAGCAGTACTTC,CASSISGNYEQYF
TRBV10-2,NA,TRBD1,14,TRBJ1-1,TGCGCCAGCACACGACAGGGACCAAACACTGAAGCTTTCTTT,CASTRQGPNTEAFF
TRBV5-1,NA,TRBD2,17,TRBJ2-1,TGCGCCAGCAGCTCCTCGACTAGCGGGGGGGCTTACAATGAGCAGTTCTTC,CASSSSTSGGAYNEQFF
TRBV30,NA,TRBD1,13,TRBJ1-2,TGTGCCTGGACTAGGGACAGGGTAAGCGGCTACACCTTC,CAWTRDRVSGYTF
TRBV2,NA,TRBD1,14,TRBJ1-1,TGTGCCAGCACCCAACAGGGGGCGAAGACTGAAGCTTTCTTT,CASTQQGAKTEAFF
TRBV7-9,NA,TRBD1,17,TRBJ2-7,TGTGCCAGCAGCTTACTCAAGGTTGCGGACAGGGTTTACGAGCAGTACTTC,CASSLLKVADRVYEQYF
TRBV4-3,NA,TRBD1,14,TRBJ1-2,TGCGCCAGCAGCCAAGACAGGACAGGCTATGGCTACACCTTC,CASSQDRTGYGYTF
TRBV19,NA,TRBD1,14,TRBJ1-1,TGTGCCAGTAAGGGACAGCCATTGAACACTGAAGCTTTCTTT,CASKGQPLNTEAFF
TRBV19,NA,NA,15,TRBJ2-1,TGTGCCAGTAGTATTTCAGGGGTGGGCTACAATGAGCAGTTCTTC,CASSISGVGYNEQFF
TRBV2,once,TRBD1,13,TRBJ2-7,TGTGCCAGCAGCCCGGACAGGAGCTACGAGCAGTACTTC,CASSPDRSYEQYF